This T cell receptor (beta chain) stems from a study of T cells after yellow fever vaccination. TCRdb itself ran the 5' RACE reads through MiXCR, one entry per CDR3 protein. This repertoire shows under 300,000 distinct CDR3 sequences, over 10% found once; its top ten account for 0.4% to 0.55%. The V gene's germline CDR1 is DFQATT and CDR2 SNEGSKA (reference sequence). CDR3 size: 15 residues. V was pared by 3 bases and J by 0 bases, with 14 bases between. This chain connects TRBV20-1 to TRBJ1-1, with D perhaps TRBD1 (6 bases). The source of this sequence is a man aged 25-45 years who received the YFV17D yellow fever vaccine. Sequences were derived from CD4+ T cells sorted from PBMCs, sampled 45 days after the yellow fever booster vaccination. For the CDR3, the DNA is TGCAGTGCTAGTCTCTGGGGGGCGATGAACACTGAAGCTTTCTTT. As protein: CSASLWGAMNTEAFF.